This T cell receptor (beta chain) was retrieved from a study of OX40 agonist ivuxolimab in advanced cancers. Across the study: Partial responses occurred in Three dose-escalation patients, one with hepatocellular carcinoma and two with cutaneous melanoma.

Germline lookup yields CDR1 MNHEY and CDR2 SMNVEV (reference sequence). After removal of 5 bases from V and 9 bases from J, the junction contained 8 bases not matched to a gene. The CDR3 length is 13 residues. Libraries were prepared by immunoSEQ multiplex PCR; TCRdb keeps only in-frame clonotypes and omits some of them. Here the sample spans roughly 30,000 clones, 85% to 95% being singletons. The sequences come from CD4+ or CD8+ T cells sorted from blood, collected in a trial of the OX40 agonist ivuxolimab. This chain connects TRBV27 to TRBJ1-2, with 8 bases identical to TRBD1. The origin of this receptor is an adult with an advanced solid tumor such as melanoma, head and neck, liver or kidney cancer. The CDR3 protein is CASSTNGQGSYTF. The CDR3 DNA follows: TGTGCCAGCAGTACGAACGGACAGGGAAGCTACACCTTC.